These 31 T cell receptor beta chains share one sample of origin, sequenced in a study of metastatic and nonmetastatic thyroid tumors. MiXCR re-clonotyped the PCR reads for TCRdb. The sample shows 1,500 to 2,000 clones, under 13% of them seen only once. Treatment of any kind had been given to no patient before thyroid surgery. Sequenced sample: tumor tissue. The receptors were sampled from a female donor with papillary thyroid cancer or a benign thyroid nodule (not recorded which). Some clones in this sample may be carry-over from other donors' samples.

This clone was seen repeatedly, ten times or more. CDR3 sequence (DNA): TGTGCCAGCAGCTTGGCCGCGGTTAGCTCCTATAATTCACCCCTCCACTTT. Amino acid sequence: CASSLAAVSSYNSPLHF. This sequence joins TRBV5-5 and TRBJ1-6; D remains unclear. The CDR3 loop spans 17 amino acids. V shed 0 bases and J shed 0 bases, with 10 bases lying between them. In germline, CDR1 is SGHKS, CDR2 YYEKEE (reference sequence).

By share of the sample, this clone is large. V usage is TRBV27 and J usage is TRBJ2-1; perhaps D is TRBD1 or TRBD2 (5 bases each). V lost 6 bases and J lost 9, with 21 bases in between. Germline CDR1 is MNHEY and CDR2 is SMNVEV (reference sequence). The CDR3 has 15 amino acids. The CDR3 protein is CASRWGTERSGEQFF. In DNA, the CDR3 is TGTGCCAGCAGGTGGGGGACGGAACGATCCGGTGAGCAGTTCTTC.

By sample fraction, this clone is medium-sized (0.01 to 0.1%). The rearrangement uses TRBV5-1 and TRBJ1-1; 12 nucleotides align to TRBD1. Germline CDR1 and CDR2: SGHRS and YFSETQ. V dropped 7 bases and J dropped 6; count of bases not matched to a gene: 4. This CDR3 has 13 amino acids. CDR3 region: CASARDRGPEAFF. DNA for the CDR3: TGCGCCAGCGCCCGGGACAGGGGGCCTGAAGCTTTCTTT.

This chain links TRBV5-1 with TRBJ1-1; possibly TRBD1 for D (6 bases). The ends were cut back, 7 bases at V and 4 bases at J, with 20 bases in the middle. Germline-derived CDR1 and CDR2 are SGHRS and YFSETQ. This CDR3 spans 15 amino acids. Written as DNA, the CDR3 is TGCGCCAGCCGCTCAGGGGATTGCATGAGCACTGAAGCTTTCTTT. It specifies CASRSGDCMSTEAFF.

By proportion, this clone is medium-sized (0.01 to 0.1%). This chain links TRBV10-2 with TRBJ1-1, with 10 bases fitting TRBD1. The trim removed 6 bases at V and 7 bases at J, leaving 5 bases unmatched. CDR1 WSHSY and CDR2 SAAADI come from the germline V gene. This CDR3 is 13 amino acids long. For the CDR3, the DNA is TGCGCCAGCAGCCGGGGACAGGGGCTTGAAGCTTTCTTT. Translating gives CASSRGQGLEAFF.

This clone is deemed medium-sized. The genes are TRBV19 and TRBJ1-6, with D uncertain. Germline-derived CDR1 and CDR2 are LNHDA and SQIVND (reference sequence). The CDR3 sequence is 15 residues long. The germline V and J ends were trimmed by 2 bases and 8 bases, with 13 bases remaining between them. CDR3 nucleotides: TGTGCCAGTAGTATAACCTCCGTTTCGGATTCACCCCTCCACTTT. Translated: CASSITSVSDSPLHF.

This clone was seen ten or more times. The chain combines TRBV15 with TRBJ2-5; 13 bases are a match to TRBD2. The CDR3 length is 18 residues. J lost 5 bases, V lost 1 base, and 10 bases had no gene match. Germline V gene lookup returns CDR1 LNHNV and CDR2 YYDKDF (reference sequence). The CDR3 DNA reads TGTGCCACCAGCAGAGGGGACCCGGGACTAGCGGGATATGAGACCCAGTACTTC. It translates to CATSRGDPGLAGYETQYF.

This clone was found many times. One base away lies a much larger clone, so this may be a sequencing read error. Other DNA sequences from this sample encode an identical CDR3 as well. The CDR3 region is CASSITRTDTQYF. The CDR3 DNA follows: TGTGCTAGCAGCATCACCCGCACAGATACGCAGTATTTT. V gene TRBV7-3 combines with J gene TRBJ2-3, with D uncertain. The CDR3 sequence is 13 residues long. Germline V CDR1 and CDR2: SGHTA, FQGTGA.

This clone has a handful of counts. With a much larger clone just one base away, this may be a read error. The V and J genes are TRBV3-1 and TRBJ1-2, with TRBD1 matching 9 bases. CDR1 and CDR2 (germline): LGHDT, YNNKEL (reference sequence). This CDR3 is built from 14 residues. CDR3 residues: CAGSRGGQGGGYTF. The CDR3 nucleotides are TGTGCCGGCAGCCGAGGGGGACAGGGAGGAGGCTACACCTTC.

By sample share, this clone is medium-sized. The chain is built from TRBV6-5 and TRBJ1-1; D ambiguous. The V end lost 0 bases, the J end lost 7 bases, and 12 bases lay between the germline ends. The germline V gene has CDR1 MNHEY and CDR2 SVGAGI. The CDR3 runs 14 residues. In DNA, the CDR3 is TGTGCCAGCAGTTACTCCCGAGGGCCTATTGAAGCTTTCTTT. The encoded protein is CASSYSRGPIEAFF.

The V gene is TRBV6-2 or TRBV6-3, the J gene TRBJ1-6, with 8 bases fitting TRBD1. This CDR3 is 15 amino acids long. J lost 10 bases, V lost 5 bases, and 10 bases had no gene match. CDR1 and CDR2 (germline): MNHEY, SVGEGT. The CDR3 region has the DNA TGTGCCAGCAGTCAAGGACAGGGCAAATTGTCACCCCTCCACTTT. It encodes CASSQGQGKLSPLHF.

This clone was seen repeatedly, ten times or more. V is TRBV9 and J is TRBJ2-7; D unresolved. Looked up from germline, CDR1 is SGDLS and CDR2 is YYNGEE. V gave up 0 bases and J gave up 1 base, with 8 bases separating them. The CDR3 contains 14 residues. The CDR3 coding sequence is TGTGCCAGCAGCGTAGATTCGGCGTCCTACGAGCAGTACTTC. Residues: CASSVDSASYEQYF.

The genes are TRBV16 and TRBJ2-3; TRBD2 might be the D (6 bases). Trimming pared 4 bases from V and 6 bases from J, leaving 14 bases between. The CDR3 runs 14 residues. Germline V gives CDR1 KGHSY, CDR2 FQNENV. In nucleotides, the CDR3 is TGTGCCAGCAGCCCCATCGCGAGCGGGGATACGCAGTATTTT. Translating gives CASSPIASGDTQYF.

Only a few counts were recorded for this clone. One base away lies a much larger clone, so this may be a sequencing read error. The CDR3 end shows no conserved phenylalanine or tryptophan, and so a read error is likely. The gene calls are TRBV5-4 and TRBJ1-2; 11 positions match TRBD1. From germline, CDR1 is SGHNT and CDR2 YYREEE (reference sequence). The V gene end was trimmed by 4 bases and the J gene end by 7 bases; junction bases not matched to a gene: 6. The CDR3 runs to 14 residues. CDR3 sequence: CASSEGTGGAGYTL. In DNA, the CDR3 is TGTGCCAGCAGCGAAGGGACAGGGGGGGCTGGCTACACCCTC.

By share of the sample, this clone is medium-sized. The V gene is TRBV29-1, the J gene TRBJ2-2; possible D gene TRBD1, 6 bases. Germline V lookup: CDR1 SQVTM, CDR2 ANQGSEA. CDR3 size: 13 residues. The V and J ends lost 3 bases and 3 bases respectively, with 8 bases between them. CDR3 DNA: TGCAGCGTTGACAGGGGCTACACCGGGGAGCTGTTTTTT. This codes for CSVDRGYTGELFF.

By its share, this clone is large. V is TRBV12-3 or TRBV12-4 and J is TRBJ2-7, with 7 bases matching TRBD2. V lost 3 bases and J lost 3; bases outside the gene matches: 5. CDR3 length: 14 residues. CDR3 sequence (DNA): TGTGCCAGCAGTTTTGGGGGGACTATCTACGAGCAGTACTTC. Translation: CASSFGGTIYEQYF.

This clone was counted many times. Written as DNA, the CDR3 is TGTGCCAGCAGCCCAGGGGACTATGGCTACACCTTC. Residues: CASSPGDYGYTF. The chain recombines TRBV5-6 with TRBJ1-2; TRBD1 is a possible D gene (6 bases). This CDR3 region has 12 residues. Trimming left V 4 bases short and J 3 bases short, with 7 bases between. Germline values: CDR1 SGHDT, CDR2 YYEEEE.

This clone is categorized as medium-sized. The chain uses TRBV27 and TRBJ2-7; tentative D call: TRBD1 (6 bases). The V gene's germline CDR1 is MNHEY and CDR2 SMNVEV (reference sequence). V lost 0 bases to trimming and J lost 5 bases, with 14 bases between them. CDR3 size: 15 residues. Here the CDR3 reads CASSLSPRGPHEQYF. CDR3 coding DNA: TGTGCCAGCAGTTTATCCCCCAGGGGACCCCACGAGCAGTACTTC.

This clone was recorded at least ten times. The CDR3: CASSADAICDYTF. As DNA, the CDR3 is TGTGCCAGCAGTGCGGACGCAATCTGTGACTACACCTTC. The V gene is TRBV6-1, the J gene TRBJ1-2; D unresolved. The CDR3 has 13 amino acids. CDR1 MNHNS and CDR2 SASEGT come from the germline V gene. Trimming shortened V by 4 bases and J by 10 bases, and 16 bases separated the two germline ends.

There are a few counts of this clone. The chain has TRBV6-4 and TRBJ1-5; a possible D gene is TRBD1 (5 bases). Trimming cost V 10 bases and J 3 bases, with 25 bases left between them. Germline loops: CDR1 MRHNA, CDR2 SNTAGT. CDR3 length equals 17 residues. The CDR3 region is CATINGTGGPDNQPQHF. CDR3 nucleotide sequence: TGTGCCACCATCAACGGTACGGGGGGACCTGACAATCAGCCCCAGCATTTT.

This clone was detected a few times. The chain combines TRBV6-2 or TRBV6-3 with TRBJ1-1, with 8 bases identical to TRBD1. The length of the CDR3 is 17 residues. Per germline, CDR1 MNHEY and CDR2 SVGEGT. Trimming at V came to 5 bases and at J to 0 bases, leaving 11 bases not matched to a gene. The CDR3 sequence: CASSQGQGLPMNTEAFF. CDR3 DNA sequence: TGTGCCAGCAGTCAAGGACAGGGACTTCCCATGAACACTGAAGCTTTCTTT.

Judged by abundance, this clone is medium-sized. The rearrangement links TRBV15 to TRBJ2-7; D perhaps matches TRBD1 (5 bases). Between the trimmed V and J ends, which lost 6 bases and 2 bases, there was a span of 17 bases. Germline CDR1 is LNHNV and CDR2 is YYDKDF (reference sequence). The CDR3 extends over 15 amino acids. The CDR3 coding sequence is TGTGCCACCAGTATGGGGCGTGGGTGGGCCTACGAGCAGTACTTC. This gives the protein CATSMGRGWAYEQYF.

This clone qualifies as large. This sequence joins TRBV28 and TRBJ2-7; the D gene could be TRBD1 or TRBD2 (6 bases each). CDR3 length: 17 amino acids. From germline, CDR1 is MDHEN and CDR2 SYDVKM. V dropped 0 bases and J dropped 9 bases, with 24 bases sitting between them. The CDR3 loop is CASSLWVGRTVEIGQYF. The CDR3 DNA is TGTGCCAGCAGTTTATGGGTTGGGAGGACAGTGGAGATAGGGCAGTACTTC.

This clone was recorded many times. The gene calls are TRBV7-9 and TRBJ1-5; a weak D match, TRBD1 (6 bases). Germline CDR1 and CDR2: SEHNR and FQNEAQ (reference sequence). Trimming shortened V by 2 bases and J by 2 bases, and 10 bases separated the two germline ends. The CDR3 covers 15 residues. The CDR3 spells CASSLPRTGNQPQHF. CDR3 coding DNA: TGTGCCAGCAGCTTACCTCGGACAGGCAATCAGCCCCAGCATTTT.

In this sample, this clone is medium-sized. The rearrangement uses TRBV12-3 or TRBV12-4 and TRBJ2-2; D gene unclear. This CDR3 has 14 amino acids. Trimming shortened V by 5 bases and J by 7 bases, and 14 bases separated the two germline ends. CDR3: CASSLSTAVGELFF. Here the CDR3 DNA reads TGTGCCAGCAGTCTCTCCACGGCAGTCGGGGAGCTGTTTTTT.

There are many counts of this clone. A much larger clone lies one base from this, so it may be a read error. The chain recombines TRBV5-1 with TRBJ2-5; D is possibly TRBD1 or TRBD2 (5 bases each). Trimming removed 4 bases from V and 1 base from J, with 17 bases in between. This CDR3 comprises 16 residues. Germline V CDR1 and CDR2: SGHRS, YFSETQ. The CDR3 DNA reads as TGCGCCAGCAGCCCGGGACGAGTTGGTGGCCAAGAGACCCAGTACTTC. Its translation: CASSPGRVGGQETQYF.

This clone was observed many times. This chain links TRBV6-4 with TRBJ2-2; D is perhaps TRBD1 (5 bases). CDR1 and CDR2 (germline): MRHNA, SNTAGT. V was clipped by 5 bases and J by 0 bases, with 22 bases between them. This CDR3 has 19 amino acids. In nucleotides, the CDR3 is TGTGCCAGCAGTCCCTTCGCGACAGCCCTAAGCGCGAACACCGGGGAGCTGTTTTTT. Translating it yields CASSPFATALSANTGELFF.

This clone occurred many times. The rearrangement joins TRBV7-2 to TRBJ1-2; D may be TRBD1 (6 bases). V was trimmed by 4 bases and J by 10 bases, leaving 19 bases between them. The CDR3 covers 14 residues. Germline CDR1 SGHTA, CDR2 FQGNSA. The CDR3 protein is CASSSGGGGGFYTF. The CDR3 nucleotides read TGTGCCAGCAGCTCGGGGGGCGGGGGGGGATTCTACACCTTC.

This clone was recorded many times. This chain connects TRBV30 to TRBJ1-1; weak D call: TRBD1 (5 bases). This CDR3 comprises 13 residues. The V and J ends lost 5 bases and 0 bases respectively, with 10 bases between them. Looked up from germline, CDR1 is GTSNPN and CDR2 is SVGIG (reference sequence). In nucleotides, the CDR3 is TGTGCCTGGCACAGGAGCTTGAACACTGAAGCTTTCTTT. Translating it yields CAWHRSLNTEAFF. Complete variable domain (other parts from reference TRBV30 and TRBJ1-1): SQTIHQWPATLVQPVGSPLSLECTVEGTSNPNLYWYRQAAGRGLQLLFYSVGIGQISSEVPQNLSASRPQDRQFILSSKKLLLSDSGFYLCAWHRSLNTEAFFGQGTRLTVV.

This clone is categorized as medium-sized. The genes are TRBV5-1 and TRBJ2-1; D unclear. Germline lookup yields CDR1 SGHRS and CDR2 YFSETQ. CDR3 length: 14 residues. V was clipped by 0 bases and J by 3 bases, with 7 bases between them. The CDR3 nucleotides are TGCGCCAGCAGCTTGGAGTGGGGCTACAATGAGCAGTTCTTC. Translating gives CASSLEWGYNEQFF.

This clone was picked up many times. The chain employs TRBV7-2 and TRBJ2-1; possibly TRBD2 for D (6 bases). CDR1 and CDR2 (germline): SGHTA, FQGNSA. Trimming removed 3 bases from V and 13 bases from J, with 22 bases in between. CDR3 length: 15 amino acids. As DNA, the CDR3 is TGTGCCAGCAGCTTGGTTGGTTTAGGGACTCAGCCTCAGTTCTTC. This encodes CASSLVGLGTQPQFF. Together with reference TRBV7-2 and TRBJ2-1, the CDR3 gives the full variable domain: GAGVSQSPSNKVTEKGKDVELRCDPISGHTALYWYRQSLGQGLEFLIYFQGNSAPDKSGLPSDRFSAERTGGSVSTLTIQRTQQEDSAVYLCASSLVGLGTQPQFFGPGTRLTVL.